The entry that follows covers one T cell receptor (beta chain) sequence. This record comes from a study of blood T cell repertoires in COVID-19. The wider study: PBMCs, B-cell-depleted T cells, or T cells provided the cDNA or gDNA that made up the material.

The CDR3 spans 11 residues. Germline V CDR1 and CDR2: SQVTM, ANQGSEA. The V end was cut by 3 bases, the J end by 4 bases, with 6 bases between. Original processing methods: Using reference gene primer amplification, nucleated cell counts were estimated. Repertoires were generated with immunoSEQ multiplex PCR, while TCRdb's copy carries only in-frame clones and drops some. V and J calls and clone size come straight from that table; D and trimming were deduced from the DNA. The sample records some 150,000 clones, around 89% being singletons. The sequence was obtained from a young woman who had recovered from COVID-19. The source material was PBMCs or T cells enriched from blood (not recorded which). The genes are TRBV29-1 and TRBJ1-2; no firm D call. CDR3 DNA sequence: TGCAGCGTTGACGGCGGCTATGGCTACACCTTC. It codes for CSVDGGYGYTF.